The 4 T cell receptor beta chains given below trace back to one sample, sequenced in a study of T cell repertoires in cytomegalovirus infection. No antigen has been identified for these receptors. TCRdb re-derived calls from the reads in MiXCR, one entry per CDR3 protein. The repertoire holds some 500,000 distinct CDR3 sequences, around 30% seen once, with roughly 15% in the top ten. The material was cultured PBMCs, obtained from culture after CMV antigen stimulation. These receptor sequences come from a human donor in good health (CMV status not recorded). Some clones in this sample may be carry-over from other donors' samples.

This clonotype was recorded at least ten times. This chain links TRBV27 with TRBJ2-7; no definite D call. The CDR3 extends over 15 amino acids. Trimming shortened V by 2 bases and J by 2 bases, and 13 bases separated the two germline ends. Germline V lookup: CDR1 MNHEY, CDR2 SMNVEV (reference sequence). CDR3 sequence reads: CASSLVALGTYEQYV. DNA of the CDR3: TGTGCCAGCAGTTTAGTCGCTCTGGGGACCTACGAGCAGTACGTC.

The CDR3 region is CASRRDRTGTDTQYF. The CDR3 DNA is TGTGCCAGCCGTCGCGATAGGACAGGCACAGATACGCAGTATTTT. V and J are TRBV2 and TRBJ2-3; perhaps TRBD1 as D (6 bases). The CDR3 runs 15 residues. Trimming took off 8 bases at V and 1 base at J, with 16 bases between the two ends. CDR1 is SNHLY, CDR2 FYNNEI, per germline. Full variable domain (outside the CDR3, taken from reference TRBV2 and TRBJ2-3): EPEVTQTPSHQVTQMGQEVILRCVPISNHLYFYWYRQILGQKVEFLVSFYNNEISEKSEIFDDQFSVERPDGSNFTLKIRSTKLEDSAMYFCASRRDRTGTDTQYFGPGTRLTVL.

The V and J genes are TRBV19 and TRBJ2-2; possibly TRBD1 for D (5 bases). CDR1 is LNHDA, CDR2 SQIVND, per germline (reference sequence). Trimming pared 3 bases from V and 2 bases from J, leaving 10 bases between. The CDR3 has 15 amino acids. CDR3: CASSISTVNTGELFF. Here the CDR3 DNA reads TGTGCCAGTAGTATTTCGACAGTTAACACCGGGGAGCTGTTTTTT.

The genes are TRBV6-1 and TRBJ1-1; 8 bases fit TRBD1. There are 17 residues in the CDR3. The V and J ends lost 2 bases and 2 bases, in that order; junction bases with no gene match: 10. Germline CDR1 MNHNS, CDR2 SASEGT. The CDR3 DNA reads TGTGCCAGCAGTGAAAGGTCCGGGGCAGGGGGCAACACTGAAGCTTTCTTT. Amino acid sequence: CASSERSGAGGNTEAFF.